The 27 T cell receptor beta chains in this list originate from one sample, sequenced in a study of T cell changes during pregnancy in multiple sclerosis. The method was immunoSEQ multiplex PCR; TCRdb's version includes in-frame clones alone and lacks a portion of them. Here the sample spans around 95,000 clones, over 85% being singletons. The source material was peripheral blood, sampled after pregnancy. These receptors were taken from a female donor in good health, enrolled as a control in a pregnancy study.

V gene TRBV29-1 combines with J gene TRBJ2-3; 11 positions match TRBD1. With V trimmed by 0 bases and J by 2 bases, 10 bases remained unmatched. Per the germline V gene, CDR1 is SQVTM and CDR2 is ANQGSEA. The CDR3 loop spans 18 amino acids. CDR3 DNA: TGCAGCGTTGAAGACTGGGGGGGACAGGGGGGATTCACAGATACGCAGTATTTT. Translating it yields CSVEDWGGQGGFTDTQYF.

This chain uses TRBV27 with TRBJ1-5; TRBD1 matches 8 bases. This CDR3 has 14 amino acids. Germline assignment: CDR1 MNHEY and CDR2 SMNVEV (reference sequence). The trim removed 6 bases at V and 5 bases at J, leaving 6 bases unmatched. CDR3 protein: CASSQDRVHQPQHF. CDR3 bases: TGTGCCAGCAGCCAGGACAGGGTCCATCAGCCCCAGCATTTT.

This sequence joins TRBV2 and TRBJ2-7; TRBD1 aligns across 7 bases. Germline values: CDR1 SNHLY, CDR2 FYNNEI. CDR3 length equals 15 residues. The junction had 9 bases not matched to a gene; V was cut back by 5 bases and J by 2 bases. CDR3 DNA sequence: TGTGCCAGCAGTCCAAGGGGACAGCAACCCTACGAGCAGTACTTC. Protein: CASSPRGQQPYEQYF.

V usage is TRBV7-9 and J usage is TRBJ1-3, with D perhaps TRBD1 (6 bases). The CDR3 loop spans 18 amino acids. V was clipped by 2 bases and J by 4 bases, with 21 bases between them. Germline V CDR1 and CDR2: SEHNR, FQNEAQ (reference sequence). CDR3 bases: TGTGCCAGCAGCTTATATCTTGCTGAGGGGACATCCGGAAACACCATATATTTT. Protein product: CASSLYLAEGTSGNTIYF. The full variable domain, completed using reference TRBV7-9 and TRBJ1-3, is DTGVSQNPRHKITKRGQNVTFRCDPISEHNRLYWYRQTLGQGPEFLTYFQNEAQLEKSRLLSDRFSAERPKGSFSTLEIQRTEQGDSAMYLCASSLYLAEGTSGNTIYFGEGSWLTVV.

V usage is TRBV28 and J usage is TRBJ2-3; D is perhaps TRBD1 (6 bases). V gave up 6 bases and J gave up 3 bases, with 19 bases separating them. The CDR3 covers 16 residues. Per the germline V gene, CDR1 is MDHEN and CDR2 is SYDVKM. CDR3 in amino acids: CASSDRLNFQTDTQYF. As DNA, the CDR3 is TGTGCCAGCAGCGACAGGCTAAATTTTCAAACAGATACGCAGTATTTT.

This clone was seen a few times. The chain links TRBV5-1 to TRBJ1-5; D gene ambiguous. The CDR3 loop spans 13 amino acids. CDR1 SGHRS and CDR2 YFSETQ come from the germline V gene. The V end lost 2 bases, the J end lost 3 bases, and 6 bases lay between the germline ends. The CDR3 bases are TGCGCCAGCAGCTTACGGGACAATCAGCCCCAGCATTTT. It is translated as CASSLRDNQPQHF. Combining the CDR3 with reference TRBV5-1 and TRBJ1-5 gives the whole variable domain KAGVTQTPRYLIKTRGQQVTLSCSPISGHRSVSWYQQTPGQGLQFLFEYFSETQRNKGNFPGRFSGRQFSNSRSEMNVSTLELGDSALYLCASSLRDNQPQHFGDGTRLSIL.

This clone was recorded only once. The chain links TRBV6-5 to TRBJ2-7; TRBD2 might be the D (5 bases). The length of the CDR3 is 13 residues. Germline V CDR1 and CDR2: MNHEY, SVGAGI. Trimming removed 0 bases from V and 5 bases from J, with 8 bases in between. The CDR3, as DNA: TGTGCCAGCAGTTACTCGCTCGGGAACGAGCAGTACTTC. Translating gives CASSYSLGNEQYF.

This clone appeared a single time. This chain connects TRBV16 to TRBJ1-1, with D perhaps matching TRBD1 (6 bases). The CDR3 consists of 16 residues. V lost 6 bases and J lost 0, with 17 bases in between. Germline CDR1 and CDR2: KGHSY and FQNENV. CDR3 residues: CASRPGQSLLNTEAFF. CDR3 nucleotide sequence: TGTGCCAGCAGACCCGGACAGAGCCTGTTGAACACTGAAGCTTTCTTT. Full variable domain (missing parts from reference TRBV16 and TRBJ1-1): GEEVAQTPKHLVRGEGQKAKLYCAPIKGHSYVFWYQQVLKNEFKFLISFQNENVFDETGMPKERFSAKCLPNSPCSLEIQATKLEDSAVYFCASRPGQSLLNTEAFFGQGTRLTVV.

The chain recombines TRBV6-6 with TRBJ2-7, with D possibly TRBD2 on 6 matching bases. The germline CDR1 and CDR2 sequences are MNHNY and SVGAGI (reference sequence). This CDR3 contains 15 residues. Trimming shortened V by 2 bases and J by 3 bases, and 14 bases separated the two germline ends. The CDR3 reads CASSYPRGGNYEQYF. The CDR3 coding sequence is TGTGCCAGCAGTTACCCCCGGGGAGGTAACTACGAGCAGTACTTC.

V gene TRBV28 combines with J gene TRBJ1-5; D is unclear. The CDR3 totals 12 residues. Trimming removed 1 base from V and 7 bases from J, with 5 bases in between. The germline V gene has CDR1 MDHEN and CDR2 SYDVKM. The CDR3 protein is CASSLSSQPQHF. The CDR3 DNA reads TGTGCCAGCAGTTTATCGAGCCAGCCCCAGCATTTT.

This chain joins TRBV11-2 and TRBJ2-1; 7 nucleotides align to TRBD2. The CDR3 extends over 16 amino acids. Per the germline V gene, CDR1 is SGHAT and CDR2 is FQNNGV. The junction had 6 bases not matched to a gene; V was cut back by 3 bases and J by 1 base. The CDR3 DNA is TGTGCCAGCAGCTTCTCTAGCGGTAGATCCTACAATGAGCAGTTCTTC. This encodes CASSFSSGRSYNEQFF.

This chain connects TRBV2 to TRBJ2-1; D unresolved. The CDR3 sequence is 12 residues long. Between the trimmed V and J ends, which lost 7 bases and 4 bases, there was a span of 8 bases. Per germline, CDR1 SNHLY and CDR2 FYNNEI. CDR3 DNA sequence: TGTGCCAGCACCCTAGAATACAATGAGCAGTTCTTC. Encoded protein: CASTLEYNEQFF.

V usage is TRBV7-9 and J usage is TRBJ2-2, with 11 bases identical to TRBD2. V dropped 1 base and J dropped 6; count of bases not matched to a gene: 13. CDR1 is SEHNR, CDR2 FQNEAQ, per germline (reference sequence). There are 19 residues in the CDR3. The DNA for the CDR3 is TGTGCCAGCAGCTTAGGCAGACTAGCGGGAAGGTGGAGGGCCGGGGAGCTGTTTTTT. Translation: CASSLGRLAGRWRAGELFF.

The chain has TRBV4-1 and TRBJ2-1; the match to TRBD2 covers 11 bases. Germline CDR1 and CDR2: MGHRA and YSYEKL. V dropped 2 bases and J dropped 8; count of bases not matched to a gene: 8. The CDR3 extends over 16 amino acids. The CDR3, as DNA: TGCGCCAGCAGCCAAAGACCCGGGACTAGCGGTGATGAGCAGTTCTTC. Its protein product is CASSQRPGTSGDEQFF.

V usage is TRBV5-1 and J usage is TRBJ2-3; TRBD1 aligns across 8 bases. From germline, CDR1 is SGHRS and CDR2 YFSETQ. Losses at the gene ends were 4 bases for V and 1 base for J; bases not matched to a gene: 2. This CDR3 region has 14 residues. The CDR3 protein is CASSPGQGTDTQYF. CDR3 nucleotide sequence: TGCGCCAGCAGCCCGGGACAGGGCACAGATACGCAGTATTTT.

The gene calls are TRBV6-5 and TRBJ2-3; D unresolved. Germline CDR1 is MNHEY and CDR2 is SVGAGI. CDR3 length: 15 amino acids. Trimming took off 6 bases at V and 3 bases at J, with 16 bases between the two ends. The chain's CDR3 is CASSLRRQGTDTQYF. CDR3 sequence (DNA): TGTGCCAGCAGCTTACGAAGACAAGGTACAGATACGCAGTATTTT.

The chain has TRBV25-1 and TRBJ2-5; D might be TRBD2 (5 bases). Germline V lookup: CDR1 MGHDK, CDR2 SYGVNS. The germline V and J ends were trimmed by 3 bases and 5 bases, with 13 bases remaining between them. The CDR3 length is 14 residues. The CDR3 spells CASSDKLTGETQYF. The CDR3 DNA sequence: TGTGCCAGCAGTGATAAACTAACGGGGGAGACCCAGTACTTC.

This rearrangement joins TRBV6-1 to TRBJ2-7; D ambiguous. Trimming cost V 1 base and J 3 bases, with 7 bases left between them. CDR1 is MNHNS and CDR2 is SASEGT in the germline V gene. The CDR3 has 13 amino acids. CDR3 region: CASSEVFLYEQYF. The DNA for the CDR3 is TGTGCCAGCAGTGAAGTTTTTCTCTACGAGCAGTACTTC.

V and J are TRBV5-1 and TRBJ2-1; 7 bases align to TRBD2. This CDR3 contains 14 residues. After removal of 2 bases from V and 8 bases from J, the junction contained 7 bases not matched to a gene. Germline V gene sequence: CDR1 SGHRS, CDR2 YFSETQ. The CDR3 protein is CASSLMPGGHEQFF. The CDR3 DNA sequence: TGCGCCAGCAGCTTAATGCCGGGAGGTCATGAGCAGTTCTTC.

This clone appeared once. The V and J genes are TRBV10-3 and TRBJ2-7, with D perhaps TRBD1 (6 bases). The CDR3 consists of 15 residues. V lost 0 bases and J 6 bases, leaving 15 bases between the germline ends. Germline CDR1 is ENHRY and CDR2 is SYGVKD. Here the CDR3 reads CAISESWTETSEQYF. CDR3 nucleotide sequence: TGTGCCATCAGTGAGTCGTGGACAGAGACCTCCGAGCAGTACTTC.

The chain joins TRBV7-7 to TRBJ2-3; D perhaps matches TRBD2 (5 bases). The V end was cut by 5 bases, the J end by 6 bases, with 15 bases between. CDR1 is SSHAT and CDR2 is FNYEAQ in the germline V gene (reference sequence). CDR3 length: 14 residues. CDR3 nucleotide sequence: TGTGCCAGCAGCCCTACTCCGGCGGGCGATACGCAGTATTTT. It translates to CASSPTPAGDTQYF. Complete variable domain (other parts from reference TRBV7-7 and TRBJ2-3): GAGVSQSPRYKVTKRGQDVTLRCDPISSHATLYWYQQALGQGPEFLTYFNYEAQPDKSGLPSDRFSAERPEGSISTLTIQRTEQRDSAMYRCASSPTPAGDTQYFGPGTRLTVL.

The gene calls are TRBV6-5 and TRBJ2-1, with D perhaps TRBD1 (5 bases). The germline V gene has CDR1 MNHEY and CDR2 SVGAGI. The CDR3 length is 15 residues. V lost 3 bases and J 0 bases, leaving 9 bases between the germline ends. CDR3 loop: CASSYQGFSYNEQFF. The CDR3 coding sequence is TGTGCCAGCAGTTATCAGGGTTTCTCCTACAATGAGCAGTTCTTC.

This chain joins TRBV7-9 and TRBJ2-5, with 10 bases that match TRBD2. Germline CDR1 SEHNR, CDR2 FQNEAQ (reference sequence). This CDR3 region has 17 residues. V shed 5 bases, J shed 1 base, and the junction held 10 bases outside the gene matches. The CDR3 reads CASSITGTSDFQETQYF. CDR3 coding DNA: TGTGCCAGCAGCATCACCGGGACTAGCGACTTCCAAGAGACCCAGTACTTC.

The V gene is TRBV5-4, the J gene TRBJ2-1; D call uncertain. V was shortened by 0 bases and J by 0 bases, with 10 bases between the two germline ends. Germline CDR1 SGHNT, CDR2 YYREEE (reference sequence). The CDR3 has 16 amino acids. The CDR3 loop is CASSLGGLSSYNEQFF. CDR3 sequence (DNA): TGTGCCAGCAGCTTGGGTGGGCTGAGCTCCTACAATGAGCAGTTCTTC.

The chain links TRBV12-1 to TRBJ1-5; the table's D gene call, TRBD1, was not cross checked with the DNA. TRBV12-1 is labeled a pseudogene. This CDR3 is built from 17 residues. CDR3 sequence (DNA): TGTGCCAGCAGCCCTCAAAGGACAGGTACCCTTGGTCAGCCCCAGCATTTT. Its translation: CASSPQRTGTLGQPQHF.

V usage is TRBV11-2 and J usage is TRBJ1-4, with TRBD1 matching 9 bases. Trimming at V came to 5 bases and at J to 4 bases, leaving 5 bases not matched to a gene. This CDR3 has 15 residues. CDR1 and CDR2 (germline): SGHAT, FQNNGV. CDR3 residues: CASSRGTGSNEKLFF. The CDR3 DNA reads TGTGCCAGCAGCCGCGGGACAGGGAGTAATGAAAAACTGTTTTTT.

The count of this clone is one. This sequence joins TRBV7-6 and TRBJ2-1, with D uncertain. V gave up 1 base and J gave up 3 bases, with 16 bases separating them. CDR3 length equals 17 residues. Germline loops: CDR1 SGHVS, CDR2 FNYEAQ. The CDR3 region has the DNA TGTGCCAGCAGCTTAGGTCAGACTGGAAATTACTACAATGAGCAGTTCTTC. The encoded protein is CASSLGQTGNYYNEQFF.